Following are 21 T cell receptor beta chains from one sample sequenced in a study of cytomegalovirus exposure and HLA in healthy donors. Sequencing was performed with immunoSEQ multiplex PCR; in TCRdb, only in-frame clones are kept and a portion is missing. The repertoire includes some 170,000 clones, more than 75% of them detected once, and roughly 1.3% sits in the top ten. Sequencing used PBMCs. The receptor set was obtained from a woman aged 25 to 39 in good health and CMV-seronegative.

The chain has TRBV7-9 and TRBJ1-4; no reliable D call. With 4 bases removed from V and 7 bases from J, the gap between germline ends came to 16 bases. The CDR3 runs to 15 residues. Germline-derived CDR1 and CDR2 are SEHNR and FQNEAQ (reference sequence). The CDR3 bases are TGTGCCAGCAGCTCAGGAGGAGGAACGGGTGAAAAACTGTTTTTT. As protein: CASSSGGGTGEKLFF.

The CDR3 DNA sequence: TGTGCCAGCAGCCCCGAGTTCCGAGAGCAGTACTTC. This translates into CASSPEFREQYF. This chain uses TRBV7-9 with TRBJ2-7; D is undetermined. Per the germline V gene, CDR1 is SEHNR and CDR2 is FQNEAQ (reference sequence). V shed 5 bases and J shed 7 bases, with 12 bases lying between them. The CDR3 sequence is 12 residues long.

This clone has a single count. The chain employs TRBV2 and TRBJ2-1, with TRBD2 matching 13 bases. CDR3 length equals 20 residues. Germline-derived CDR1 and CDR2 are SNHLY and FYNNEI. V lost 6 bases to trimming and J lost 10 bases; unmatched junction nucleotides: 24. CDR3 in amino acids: CASRRDLGPTSGGGKGEQFF. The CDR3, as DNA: TGTGCCAGCAGGAGGGACTTGGGGCCAACTAGCGGGGGGGGTAAAGGAGAGCAGTTCTTC.

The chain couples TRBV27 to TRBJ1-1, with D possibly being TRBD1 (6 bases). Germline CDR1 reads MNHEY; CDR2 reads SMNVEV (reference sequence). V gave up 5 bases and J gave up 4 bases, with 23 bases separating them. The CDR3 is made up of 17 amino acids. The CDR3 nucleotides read TGTGCCAGCAGTATAACCTCCCTAAGGGGGGAGGGCACTGAAGCTTTCTTT. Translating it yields CASSITSLRGEGTEAFF.

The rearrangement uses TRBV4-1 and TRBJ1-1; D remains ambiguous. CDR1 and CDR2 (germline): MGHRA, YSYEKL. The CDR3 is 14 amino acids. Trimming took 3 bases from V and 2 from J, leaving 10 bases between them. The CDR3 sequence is CASSQAPSNTEAFF. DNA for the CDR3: TGCGCCAGCAGCCAGGCACCCAGTAACACTGAAGCTTTCTTT.

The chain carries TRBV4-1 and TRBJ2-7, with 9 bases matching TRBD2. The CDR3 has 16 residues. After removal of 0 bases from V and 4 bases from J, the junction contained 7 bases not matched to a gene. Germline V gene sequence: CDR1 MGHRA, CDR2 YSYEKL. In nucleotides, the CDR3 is TGCGCCAGCAGCCAAGAGAGGCGGGGGGGCTCTTACGAGCAGTACTTC. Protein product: CASSQERRGGSYEQYF.

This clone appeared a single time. CDR3 sequence: CASKVPGQETQYF. For the CDR3, the DNA is TGTGCCAGCAAGGTTCCAGGGCAAGAGACCCAGTACTTC. This chain connects TRBV11-2 to TRBJ2-5; D possibly corresponds to TRBD1 (5 bases). The CDR3 length is 13 residues. Germline-derived CDR1 and CDR2 are SGHAT and FQNNGV. Trimming shortened V by 7 bases and J by 2 bases, and 11 bases separated the two germline ends.

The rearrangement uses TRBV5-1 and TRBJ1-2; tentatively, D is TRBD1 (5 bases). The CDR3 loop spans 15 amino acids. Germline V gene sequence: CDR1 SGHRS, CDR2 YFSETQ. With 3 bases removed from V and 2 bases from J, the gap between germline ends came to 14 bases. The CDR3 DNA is TGCGCCAGCAGCTCGGGCGCAGGGTCGAACTATGGCTACACCTTC. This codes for CASSSGAGSNYGYTF.

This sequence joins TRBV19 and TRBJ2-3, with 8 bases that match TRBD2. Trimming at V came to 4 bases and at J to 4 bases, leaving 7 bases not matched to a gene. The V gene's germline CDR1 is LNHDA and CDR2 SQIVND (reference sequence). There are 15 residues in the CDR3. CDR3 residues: CASSRTSPRADTQYF. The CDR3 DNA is TGTGCCAGTAGTAGGACTAGCCCTAGGGCAGATACGCAGTATTTT. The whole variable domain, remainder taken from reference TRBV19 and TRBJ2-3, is DGGITQSPKYLFRKEGQNVTLSCEQNLNHDAMYWYRQDPGQGLRLIYYSQIVNDFQKGDIAEGYSVSREKKESFPLTVTSAQKNPTAFYLCASSRTSPRADTQYFGPGTRLTVL.

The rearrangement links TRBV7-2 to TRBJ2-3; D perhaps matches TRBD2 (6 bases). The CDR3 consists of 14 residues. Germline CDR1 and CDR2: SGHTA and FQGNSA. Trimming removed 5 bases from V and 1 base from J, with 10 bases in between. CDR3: CASSPPSGTDTQYF. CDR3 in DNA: TGTGCCAGCAGCCCGCCTAGCGGCACAGATACGCAGTATTTT.

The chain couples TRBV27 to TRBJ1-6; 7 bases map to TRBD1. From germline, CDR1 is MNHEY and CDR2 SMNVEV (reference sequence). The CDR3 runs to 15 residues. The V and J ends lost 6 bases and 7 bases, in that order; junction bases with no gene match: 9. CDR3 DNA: TGTGCCAGCAGCTCGGACAGGAGAACAAATTCACCCCTCCACTTT. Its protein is CASSSDRRTNSPLHF.

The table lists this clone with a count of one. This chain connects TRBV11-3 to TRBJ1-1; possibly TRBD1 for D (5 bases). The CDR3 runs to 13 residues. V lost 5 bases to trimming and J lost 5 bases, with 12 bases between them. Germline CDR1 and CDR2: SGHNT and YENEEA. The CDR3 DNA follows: TGTGCCAGCAGCCCCGGCGGGGGGACTGAAGCTTTCTTT. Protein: CASSPGGGTEAFF. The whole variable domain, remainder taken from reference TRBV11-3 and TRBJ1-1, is EAGVVQSPRYKIIEKKQPVAFWCNPISGHNTLYWYLQNLGQGPELLIRYENEEAVDDSQLPKDRFSAERLKGVDSTLKIQPAELGDSAVYLCASSPGGGTEAFFGQGTRLTVV.

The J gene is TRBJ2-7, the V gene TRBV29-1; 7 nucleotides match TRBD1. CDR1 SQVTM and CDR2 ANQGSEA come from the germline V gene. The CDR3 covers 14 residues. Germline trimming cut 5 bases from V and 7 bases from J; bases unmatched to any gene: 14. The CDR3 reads CSVSRDRADGEQYF. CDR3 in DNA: TGCAGCGTTTCTAGAGACAGGGCCGACGGAGAGCAGTACTTC.

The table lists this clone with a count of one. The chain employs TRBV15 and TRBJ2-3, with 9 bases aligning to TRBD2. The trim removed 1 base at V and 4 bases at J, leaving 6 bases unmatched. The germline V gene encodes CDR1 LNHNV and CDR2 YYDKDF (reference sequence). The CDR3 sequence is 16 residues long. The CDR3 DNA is TGTGCCACCAGCAGAGGGGGGGTAGCGGGGGCAGATACGCAGTATTTT. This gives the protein CATSRGGVAGADTQYF.

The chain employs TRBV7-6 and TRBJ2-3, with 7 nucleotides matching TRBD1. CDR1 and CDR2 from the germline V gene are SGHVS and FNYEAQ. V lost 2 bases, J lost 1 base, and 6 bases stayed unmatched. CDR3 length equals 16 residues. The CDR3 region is CASSLRSGGGTDTQYF. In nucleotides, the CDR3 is TGTGCCAGCAGCTTACGGTCAGGGGGAGGCACAGATACGCAGTATTTT.

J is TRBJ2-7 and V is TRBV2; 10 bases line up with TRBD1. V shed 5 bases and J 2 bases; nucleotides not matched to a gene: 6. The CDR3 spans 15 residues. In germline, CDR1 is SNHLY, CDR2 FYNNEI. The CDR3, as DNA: TGTGCCAGCAGTCCCGGGACAGGGGTTGCCTACGAGCAGTACTTC. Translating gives CASSPGTGVAYEQYF.

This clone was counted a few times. Here the CDR3 DNA reads TGTGCCAGCAGCTTCCCGGCGGGGGGTCACAATGAGCAGTTCTTC. Its translation: CASSFPAGGHNEQFF. The J gene is TRBJ2-1, the V gene TRBV7-9, with TRBD2 matching over 8 bases. Germline V CDR1 and CDR2: SEHNR, FQNEAQ (reference sequence). This CDR3 spans 15 amino acids. V lost 3 bases to trimming and J lost 5 bases; unmatched junction nucleotides: 6. Based on the CDR3 plus reference TRBV7-9 and TRBJ2-1, the full variable domain is DTGVSQNPRHKITKRGQNVTFRCDPISEHNRLYWYRQTLGQGPEFLTYFQNEAQLEKSRLLSDRFSAERPKGSFSTLEIQRTEQGDSAMYLCASSFPAGGHNEQFFGPGTRLTVL.

The CDR3 here is CAWIQANRAFF. CDR3 DNA sequence: TGTGCCTGGATACAGGCGAACAGAGCTTTCTTT. The chain carries TRBV30 and TRBJ1-1; TRBD1 might be the D (5 bases). Between the trimmed V and J ends, which lost 4 bases and 10 bases, there was a span of 13 bases. Germline lookup yields CDR1 GTSNPN and CDR2 SVGIG (reference sequence). This CDR3 spans 11 amino acids.

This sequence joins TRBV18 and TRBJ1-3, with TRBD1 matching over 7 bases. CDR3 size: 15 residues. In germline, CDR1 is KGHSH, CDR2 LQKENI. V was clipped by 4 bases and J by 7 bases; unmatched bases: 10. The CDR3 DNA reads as TGTGCCAGCTCACAGAACAGGGGCTTGGGCAACACCATATATTTT. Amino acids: CASSQNRGLGNTIYF.

CDR3 coding DNA: TGCGCCAGCAGCTCCCCTACGGGGAACACTGAAGCTTTCTTT. Amino acids: CASSSPTGNTEAFF. The V and J genes are TRBV4-1 and TRBJ1-1; D is uncertain. V lost 5 bases and J 1 base, leaving 11 bases between the germline ends. CDR1 and CDR2 from the germline V gene are MGHRA and YSYEKL. The CDR3 has 14 residues.

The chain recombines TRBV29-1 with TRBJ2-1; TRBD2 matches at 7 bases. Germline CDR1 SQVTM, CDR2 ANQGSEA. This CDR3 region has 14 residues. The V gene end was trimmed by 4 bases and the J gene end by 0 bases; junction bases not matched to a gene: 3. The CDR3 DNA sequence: TGCAGCGTTGCTAGCGGTAGCTCCTACAATGAGCAGTTCTTC. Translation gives CSVASGSSYNEQFF.